This entry lists 17 T cell receptor beta chains sequenced from one sample in a study of Tregs in tolerant kidney transplant recipients. The antigens of these receptors remain unknown. Assay used: immunoSEQ multiplex PCR; TCRdb lists only in-frame clones, some missing. The sample gives 9,400 or so clones, 40% to 50% of which show up once; more than 4.5% is in the top ten. Sample: CD4+ T cells from blood cultured with allogeneic cells. The origin of the receptors is a human donor in good health.

The gene calls are TRBV20-1 and TRBJ1-2; possible D gene TRBD1, 5 bases. Germline CDR1 DFQATT, CDR2 SNEGSKA (reference sequence). The CDR3 is 11 amino acids. The germline V and J ends were trimmed by 3 bases and 7 bases, with 9 bases remaining between them. CDR3 nucleotide sequence: TGCAGTGCTAGCGGGACTGCTGGCTACACCTTC. Residues: CSASGTAGYTF.

Turning to this clone: Sequence at one end of the junction differs from germline and may be a read error. Additional DNA sequences in this sample encode the identical CDR3. The chain employs TRBV28 and TRBJ1-5; tentative D call: TRBD1 (5 bases). The germline V gene encodes CDR1 MDHEN and CDR2 SYDVKM. The CDR3 extends over 16 amino acids. CDR3 sequence: CASSLSGDFSNQPQHF. The CDR3 nucleotides are TGTGCTAGCAGTCTAAGTGGGGACTTTAGCAATCAGCCCCAGCATTTT. Full variable domain (missing parts from reference TRBV28 and TRBJ1-5): DVKVTQSSRYLVKRTGEKVFLECVQDMDHENMFWYRQDPGLGLRLIYFSYDVKMKEKGDIPEGYSVSREKKERFSLILESASTNQTSMYLCASSLSGDFSNQPQHFGDGTRLSIL.

The J gene is TRBJ2-1, the V gene TRBV7-8, with D possibly TRBD2 on 5 matching bases. The CDR3 has 14 residues. V shed 1 base and J shed 4 bases, with 8 bases lying between them. Per the germline V gene, CDR1 is SGHVS and CDR2 is FQNEAQ. In nucleotides, the CDR3 is TGTGCCAGCAGCTTAGGGGAGAAGTACAATGAGCAGTTCTTC. Translating it yields CASSLGEKYNEQFF.

The chain has TRBV6-1 and TRBJ2-5, with a tentative D call TRBD2 (6 bases). V dropped 4 bases and J dropped 7 bases, with 19 bases sitting between them. The CDR3 loop spans 15 amino acids. CDR1 MNHNS and CDR2 SASEGT come from the germline V gene. CDR3 residues: CASSGGTPGHTTQYF. CDR3 nucleotides: TGTGCCAGCAGTGGGGGGACTCCCGGTCATACGACCCAGTACTTC.

This clone rates as medium-sized. The chain couples TRBV11-2 to TRBJ1-3; D not resolved. The CDR3 contains 14 residues. V was clipped by 2 bases and J by 0 bases, with 5 bases between them. Germline V gene sequence: CDR1 SGHAT, CDR2 FQNNGV. In DNA form, the CDR3 reads TGTGCCAGCAGCTTAACAGCCTCTGGAAACACCATATATTTT. Protein sequence: CASSLTASGNTIYF. The full variable domain, rest sourced from reference TRBV11-2 and TRBJ1-3, is EAGVAQSPRYKIIEKRQSVAFWCNPISGHATLYWYQQILGQGPKLLIQFQNNGVVDDSQLPKDRFSAERLKGVDSTLKIQPAKLEDSAVYLCASSLTASGNTIYFGEGSWLTVV.

This chain uses TRBV5-4 with TRBJ2-6; unclear D gene. This CDR3 has 13 residues. Trimming shortened V by 6 bases and J by 0 bases, and 4 bases separated the two germline ends. CDR1 and CDR2 (germline): SGHNT, YYREEE (reference sequence). CDR3 residues: CASTNSGANVLTF. The CDR3 DNA reads TGTGCCAGCACCAACTCTGGGGCCAACGTCCTGACTTTC. The variable domain in full, with the rest retrieved from reference TRBV5-4 and TRBJ2-6, is ETGVTQSPTHLIKTRGQQVTLRCSSQSGHNTVSWYQQALGQGPQFIFQYYREEENGRGNFPPRFSGLQFPNYSSELNVNALELDDSALYLCASTNSGANVLTFGAGSRLTVL.

The chain couples TRBV11-2 to TRBJ2-7; 9 bases match TRBD2. This CDR3 spans 16 amino acids. J was trimmed by 4 bases and V by 6 bases; bases with no gene match: 13. The germline V gene has CDR1 SGHAT and CDR2 FQNNGV. This CDR3 reads CASSPRVAGVTYEQYF. The CDR3 nucleotides read TGTGCCAGCAGTCCGAGGGTAGCGGGAGTTACTTACGAGCAGTACTTC.

This clone was seen a handful of times. The chain employs TRBV19 and TRBJ2-5; 8 bases fit TRBD2. The CDR3 contains 14 residues. V dropped 3 bases and J dropped 4; count of bases not matched to a gene: 4. The germline gives CDR1 LNHDA, CDR2 SQIVND (reference sequence). The CDR3 region has the DNA TGTGCCAGTAGTATCTCGGGAGGGAGAGAGACCCAGTACTTC. Amino acids: CASSISGGRETQYF.

Relative to its sample, this clone is medium-sized. This chain connects TRBV19 to TRBJ2-3; 9 bases are shared with TRBD2. Trimming removed 3 bases from V and 0 bases from J; junction bases left unmatched: 10. Germline loops: CDR1 LNHDA, CDR2 SQIVND (reference sequence). The CDR3 is 18 amino acids. This CDR3 reads CASSISRLAETSTDTQYF. CDR3 DNA: TGTGCCAGTAGTATTTCGAGACTAGCGGAGACCAGCACAGATACGCAGTATTTT.

This clone was observed a handful of times. This chain links TRBV6-5 with TRBJ2-7, with D uncertain. V was cut by 8 bases and J by 6 bases, with 11 bases left in between. CDR1 and CDR2 (germline): MNHEY, SVGAGI. This CDR3 region has 11 residues. The CDR3 DNA reads as TGTGCCAGCTCAAGGTCCGGCGAGCAGTACTTC. Residues: CASSRSGEQYF.

This clone is termed medium-sized (0.01 to 0.1%). The chain recombines TRBV5-4 with TRBJ1-6; no clear D. Germline CDR1 is SGHNT and CDR2 is YYREEE (reference sequence). The CDR3 extends over 16 amino acids. Trimming pared 2 bases from V and 9 bases from J, leaving 18 bases between. In DNA, the CDR3 is TGTGCCAGCAGCTTAAGGTGGGCCGGGTTAGGTTCACCCCTCCACTTT. It is translated as CASSLRWAGLGSPLHF.

This chain uses TRBV7-2 with TRBJ2-1, with D perhaps given as TRBD1 or TRBD2 (5 bases each). The germline V gene encodes CDR1 SGHTA and CDR2 FQGNSA. The CDR3 length is 15 residues. V lost 3 bases and J 8 bases, leaving 17 bases between the germline ends. The CDR3: CASSFSGTRRYEQFF. In DNA form, the CDR3 reads TGTGCCAGCAGCTTCTCAGGGACGAGGCGATATGAGCAGTTCTTC.

The V call is TRBV27, the J call TRBJ2-1; 11 nucleotides agree with TRBD2. The CDR3 extends over 15 amino acids. V gave up 6 bases and J gave up 6 bases; unmatched junction bases: 7. Germline-derived CDR1 and CDR2 are MNHEY and SMNVEV (reference sequence). Written as DNA, the CDR3 is TGTGCCAGCAGACGGACTAGCGGGCAAAGCAATGAGCAGTTCTTC. This sequence encodes CASRRTSGQSNEQFF.

The chain is built from TRBV6-5 and TRBJ1-5; D uncertain. CDR1 and CDR2 from the germline V gene are MNHEY and SVGAGI. CDR3 length equals 14 residues. V lost 8 bases and J 0 bases, leaving 11 bases between the germline ends. The CDR3 protein is CASWPTDSNQPQHF. Here the CDR3 DNA reads TGTGCCAGCTGGCCCACGGATAGCAATCAGCCCCAGCATTTT.

This clone was detected only a few times. The chain recombines TRBV29-1 with TRBJ1-2; D gene ambiguous. The V end was cut by 2 bases, the J end by 4 bases, with 5 bases between. The CDR3 covers 11 residues. CDR1 SQVTM and CDR2 ANQGSEA come from the germline V gene. The CDR3: CSVEQFYGYTF. CDR3 nucleotide sequence: TGCAGCGTTGAACAGTTCTATGGCTACACCTTC.

This clone has only one observation. The chain links TRBV14 to TRBJ2-3; no definite D call. V was trimmed by 5 bases and J by 6 bases, leaving 6 bases between them. The germline V gene encodes CDR1 SGHDN and CDR2 FVKESK. The CDR3 is made up of 11 amino acids. The CDR3 sequence: CASSDYDTQYF. The CDR3 nucleotides read TGTGCCAGCAGCGATTATGATACGCAGTATTTT. Full variable domain (rest looked up from reference TRBV14 and TRBJ2-3): EAGVTQFPSHSVIEKGQTVTLRCDPISGHDNLYWYRRVMGKEIKFLLHFVKESKQDESGMPNNRFLAERTGGTYSTLKVQPAELEDSGVYFCASSDYDTQYFGPGTRLTVL.

CDR3 sequence (DNA): TGTGCCAGCTCACCAGACAGGGATCAGCCCCAGCATTTT. Translating it yields CASSPDRDQPQHF. The V call is TRBV18, the J call TRBJ1-5, with 7 nucleotides matching TRBD1. Germline lookup yields CDR1 KGHSH and CDR2 LQKENI. The CDR3 sequence is 13 residues long. V gave up 2 bases and J gave up 5 bases; unmatched junction bases: 0.